What follows are 25 T cell receptor beta chains derived from one specimen sequenced in a study of prognosis after radiotherapy for stage I lung cancer. Two-round multiplex PCR amplified TCR beta CDR3 from genomic DNA. During first-round PCR, primers specific to each TRBV and TRBJ gene were used. TCRdb re-analysed the multiplex PCR reads in MiXCR, keeping a single row per CDR3 protein. The sample holds about 15,000 distinct CDR3 sequences; over 15% are singletons and the top ten take 35% to 45%. The sequencing here drew on PBMCs, taken before or after stereotactic body radiation therapy (not recorded which). The receptor set was obtained from a donor aged 50 or older with non-small cell lung cancer.

The sample holds many counts of this clonotype. The V call is TRBV3-1, the J call TRBJ2-1; TRBD2 matches 10 bases. The CDR3 spans 16 residues. Germline CDR1 and CDR2: LGHDT and YNNKEL (reference sequence). V was pared by 0 bases and J by 7 bases, with 6 bases of the junction left unmatched. The CDR3, as DNA: TGTGCCAGCAGCCAAGATCTAGCGGGAGTTCGGAATGAGCAGTTCTTC. Its protein is CASSQDLAGVRNEQFF.

This clonotype was seen ten or more times. The rearrangement uses TRBV27 and TRBJ1-5; perhaps TRBD1 as D (6 bases). The CDR3 spans 14 residues. Trimming took off 6 bases at V and 6 bases at J, with 15 bases between the two ends. Germline values: CDR1 MNHEY, CDR2 SMNVEV (reference sequence). CDR3 residues: CASRRGGSSQPQHF. The CDR3, as DNA: TGTGCCAGCAGAAGAGGGGGGTCTAGTCAGCCCCAGCATTTT.

For this clonotype: One base away lies a much larger clone, so this may be a sequencing read error. CDR3 sequence reads: CVSSYSYGLAGEAQYF. The CDR3 DNA follows: TGTGTCAGCAGTTACTCGTACGGGCTAGCCGGGGAGGCCCAGTACTTC. The V and J genes are TRBV6-5 and TRBJ2-5, with D tentatively TRBD2 (6 bases). Germline CDR1 is MNHEY and CDR2 is SVGAGI. This CDR3 contains 16 residues.

The rearrangement uses TRBV20-1 and TRBJ1-1; D is possibly TRBD1 (5 bases). V gave up 0 bases and J gave up 0 bases, with 14 bases separating them. CDR3 length equals 16 residues. In germline, CDR1 is DFQATT, CDR2 SNEGSKA (reference sequence). CDR3 bases: TGCAGTGCTAGAGATGGGGCGAGTCGGGTGAACACTGAAGCTTTCTTT. Its protein product is CSARDGASRVNTEAFF.

This clonotype came up many times. The chain employs TRBV20-1 and TRBJ2-1; D remains ambiguous. This CDR3 is built from 14 residues. Deletions cut 3 bases from V and 4 bases from J, with 13 bases between. Germline CDR1 is DFQATT and CDR2 is SNEGSKA (reference sequence). The CDR3 here is CSASGRSRYNEQFF. CDR3 DNA: TGCAGTGCTAGTGGCCGGAGCCGTTACAATGAGCAGTTCTTC.

This clonotype was detected many times. This sequence joins TRBV7-3 and TRBJ2-1, with D maybe TRBD2 (6 bases). CDR3 length: 15 amino acids. CDR1 is SGHTA and CDR2 is FQGTGA in the germline V gene. V dropped 1 base and J dropped 0 bases, with 7 bases sitting between them. The DNA of the CDR3 is TGTGCCAGCAGCTTAAGCGGGACCTCCTACAATGAGCAGTTCTTC. Encoded protein: CASSLSGTSYNEQFF.

This clonotype was seen many times. V gene TRBV7-9 combines with J gene TRBJ1-3, with TRBD1 as a possible D gene (5 bases). CDR1 and CDR2 from the germline V gene are SEHNR and FQNEAQ (reference sequence). The CDR3 length is 12 residues. The V and J ends lost 8 bases and 4 bases respectively, with 9 bases between them. CDR3 sequence reads: CASARGGNTIYF. For the CDR3, the DNA is TGTGCCAGCGCAAGGGGAGGAAACACCATATATTTT.

This clonotype occurred many times. The rearrangement joins TRBV20-1 to TRBJ1-2; maybe TRBD1 (6 bases). Trimming took 7 bases from V and 3 from J, leaving 18 bases between them. This CDR3 comprises 14 residues. CDR1 DFQATT and CDR2 SNEGSKA come from the germline V gene (reference sequence). CDR3: CSGRAAQGDYGYTF. The CDR3 bases are TGCAGTGGTCGGGCCGCACAGGGTGACTATGGCTACACCTTC.

This clonotype appeared many times. The gene calls are TRBV11-3 and TRBJ2-7; a possible D gene is TRBD1 (5 bases). The V and J ends lost 0 bases and 0 bases respectively, with 6 bases between them. The CDR3 contains 14 residues. Germline V gene data show CDR1 as SGHNT and CDR2 as YENEEA. CDR3 sequence reads: CASSLDRDSYEQYF. The DNA for the CDR3 is TGTGCCAGCAGCTTAGACAGGGACTCCTACGAGCAGTACTTC.

This clonotype was seen at least ten times. The V gene is TRBV9, the J gene TRBJ2-7, with D unresolved. Trimming stripped 0 bases from V and 9 bases from J, with 19 bases between. The CDR3 totals 15 residues. CDR1 is SGDLS, CDR2 YYNGEE, per germline. CDR3 coding DNA: TGTGCCAGCAGCGTAGAGGGTCCGTGGCGCGGTGGGCAGTACGTC. Translated, it gives CASSVEGPWRGGQYV.

This clonotype was observed once. Only one base separates this from a far larger clonotype, so it likely reflects a read error. No conserved phenylalanine or tryptophan ends this CDR3, so it is likely a read error. This chain uses TRBV27 with TRBJ2-7; tentative D call: TRBD2 (5 bases). Germline V gene lookup returns CDR1 MNHEY and CDR2 SMNVEV (reference sequence). The V and J ends lost 6 bases and 2 bases respectively, with 14 bases between them. There are 14 residues in the CDR3. As DNA, the CDR3 is TGTGCCAGCAGCTTCACCGGGATACCCTACGAGCAGTACCTC. Protein product: CASSFTGIPYEQYL.

Many counts were recorded for this clonotype. This sequence joins TRBV24-1 and TRBJ2-1; D is unresolved. Germline V gene data show CDR1 as KGHDR and CDR2 as SFDVKD. Trimming pared 9 bases from V and 8 bases from J, leaving 10 bases between. This CDR3 contains 11 residues. This chain's CDR3 is CATELYDEQFF. The CDR3 region has the DNA TGTGCCACCGAGTTATATGATGAGCAGTTCTTC.

This clonotype was found many times. The V gene is TRBV20-1, the J gene TRBJ2-1; no clear D. CDR1 and CDR2 from the germline V gene are DFQATT and SNEGSKA (reference sequence). This CDR3 is built from 11 residues. The V gene lost 5 bases and the J gene lost 8 bases, with 10 bases spanning the gap. The CDR3 region has the DNA TGCAGTGCTGAATTCTTATATGAGCAGTTCTTC. Protein product: CSAEFLYEQFF.

Comments on this clonotype: Relative to the germline gene, one junction end is altered; a read error may explain this. V gene TRBV27 combines with J gene TRBJ1-5, with a weak D call TRBD1 (5 bases). Germline V CDR1 and CDR2: MNHEY, SMNVEV (reference sequence). The CDR3 is made up of 14 amino acids. The CDR3 DNA sequence: TGTACCAGCAGTATCCGCGACTGGGGCGAGGCCCGGCATTTT. This translates into CTSSIRDWGEARHF.

This chain uses TRBV5-4 with TRBJ2-1; TRBD2 aligns across 7 bases. The V gene's germline CDR1 is SGHNT and CDR2 YYREEE (reference sequence). V was clipped by 5 bases and J by 3 bases; unmatched bases: 5. The CDR3 is 14 amino acids. The chain's CDR3 is CASSGGVVYNEQFF. CDR3 sequence (DNA): TGTGCCAGCAGTGGGGGGGTCGTCTACAATGAGCAGTTCTTC.

This clonotype appeared many times. CDR3 loop: CASSFSGNQPQHF. The CDR3 coding sequence is TGCGCCAGCAGCTTCAGCGGCAATCAGCCCCAGCATTTT. The chain carries TRBV5-1 and TRBJ1-5; no definite D call. Germline lookup yields CDR1 SGHRS and CDR2 YFSETQ. The CDR3 is made up of 13 amino acids. V was trimmed by 2 bases and J by 2 bases, leaving 5 bases between them.

This clonotype was seen at least ten times. The J gene is TRBJ2-2, the V gene TRBV19; D is possibly TRBD2 (6 bases). Trimming pared 7 bases from V and 3 bases from J, leaving 12 bases between. There are 14 residues in the CDR3. Germline CDR1 is LNHDA and CDR2 is SQIVND (reference sequence). The chain's CDR3 is CASKWRGDTGELFF. The CDR3 DNA reads TGTGCCAGTAAGTGGAGGGGAGACACCGGGGAGCTGTTTTTT. Based on the CDR3 plus reference TRBV19 and TRBJ2-2, the full variable domain is DGGITQSPKYLFRKEGQNVTLSCEQNLNHDAMYWYRQDPGQGLRLIYYSQIVNDFQKGDIAEGYSVSREKKESFPLTVTSAQKNPTAFYLCASKWRGDTGELFFGEGSRLTVL.

This clonotype has a count of ten or more. V gene TRBV6-1 combines with J gene TRBJ1-6; 8 bases line up with TRBD1. CDR1 and CDR2 from the germline V gene are MNHNS and SASEGT. There are 14 residues in the CDR3. V gave up 7 bases and J gave up 7 bases; unmatched junction bases: 6. DNA for the CDR3: TGTGCCAGCACCAGACAGGGGCTAAATTCACCCCTCCACTTT. Its protein is CASTRQGLNSPLHF.

This clonotype has at least ten counts. This chain links TRBV6-5 with TRBJ2-5; TRBD1 aligns across 9 bases. V lost 2 bases to trimming and J lost 3 bases; unmatched junction nucleotides: 1. The germline gives CDR1 MNHEY, CDR2 SVGAGI. The CDR3 runs 14 residues. DNA for the CDR3: TGTGCCAGCAGTTACAGGGACAGGGAAGAGACCCAGTACTTC. As protein: CASSYRDREETQYF.

This clonotype was counted many times. The chain recombines TRBV28 with TRBJ2-3; D remains ambiguous. The germline gives CDR1 MDHEN, CDR2 SYDVKM. Trimming took 8 bases from V and 6 from J, leaving 21 bases between them. The CDR3 loop spans 15 amino acids. CDR3 bases: TGTGCCAGCTCTGATAGGGTCCCACACAAGGATACGCAGTATTTT. It translates to CASSDRVPHKDTQYF. The full variable domain, its missing parts supplied by reference TRBV28 and TRBJ2-3, is DVKVTQSSRYLVKRTGEKVFLECVQDMDHENMFWYRQDPGLGLRLIYFSYDVKMKEKGDIPEGYSVSREKKERFSLILESASTNQTSMYLCASSDRVPHKDTQYFGPGTRLTVL.

This clonotype was recorded many times. The chain uses TRBV20-1 and TRBJ2-1; D is possibly TRBD2 (6 bases). The V gene's germline CDR1 is DFQATT and CDR2 SNEGSKA (reference sequence). The CDR3 has 16 amino acids. Trimming removed 4 bases at V and 6 bases at J, with 22 bases between. The CDR3: CSATSLWAGSSNEQFF. Written as DNA, the CDR3 is TGCAGTGCTACCTCCTTGTGGGCGGGATCTAGCAATGAGCAGTTCTTC.

This clonotype was counted ten times or more. The chain carries TRBV27 and TRBJ1-4, with D maybe TRBD1 (5 bases). This CDR3 has 13 amino acids. Trimming removed 5 bases from V and 5 bases from J, with 9 bases in between. Per germline, CDR1 MNHEY and CDR2 SMNVEV (reference sequence). CDR3 in DNA: TGTGCCAGCAGTCTGACAGAAAATGAAAAACTGTTTTTT. It codes for CASSLTENEKLFF.

This clonotype was seen many times. The chain carries TRBV7-9 and TRBJ2-1; 10 nucleotides match TRBD2. The CDR3 has 17 residues. Unmatched junction bases numbered 13, after V lost 5 bases and J lost 6 bases. The germline V gene encodes CDR1 SEHNR and CDR2 FQNEAQ (reference sequence). Written as DNA, the CDR3 is TGTGCCAGCAGCAATACTCCGGGACTAGCGTCTTCCAATGAGCAGTTCTTC. As protein: CASSNTPGLASSNEQFF.

This clonotype was counted ten times or more. The rearrangement joins TRBV5-5 to TRBJ2-3; 8 nucleotides match TRBD1. The CDR3 covers 18 residues. Germline lookup yields CDR1 SGHKS and CDR2 YYEKEE (reference sequence). J was trimmed by 2 bases and V by 3 bases; bases with no gene match: 14. In DNA, the CDR3 is TGTGCCAGCAGCTCCCTTAGTAGGTCAGGGGGCTTCACAGATACGCAGTATTTT. Protein: CASSSLSRSGGFTDTQYF.

Relative to its sample, this clonotype is medium-sized. The chain joins TRBV5-1 to TRBJ2-1; 9 positions agree with TRBD2. The CDR3 covers 14 residues. Per germline, CDR1 SGHRS and CDR2 YFSETQ. With V trimmed by 3 bases and J by 4 bases, 2 bases remained unmatched. The CDR3 nucleotides are TGCGCCAGCAGCTCGACTAGCGGATACAATGAGCAGTTCTTC. This encodes CASSSTSGYNEQFF.